This T cell receptor beta chain appears in the sequencing data of a study of blood T cell repertoires in COVID-19. Across the whole study: COVID-19 samples collected from the United States, Italy and Spain covered acute and convalescent phases. The cDNA or gDNA used as material had been derived from T cells, B-cell-depleted T cells, or PBMCs.

The authors' processing: The assay estimated nucleated cells by amplifying reference gene primers. Libraries were prepared by immunoSEQ multiplex PCR; TCRdb keeps only in-frame clonotypes and omits some of them. Clonal size and the V and J genes are those of that table, whereas D and trimming came from the DNA. Of more than 35,000 clones listed, about 80% are singletons. The V gene's germline CDR1 is LNHNV and CDR2 YYDKDF (reference sequence). This CDR3 comprises 14 residues. V lost 1 base to trimming and J lost 8 bases, with 14 bases between them. The clonotype originates from a woman in her 70s with acute or convalescent COVID-19. Sequencing was done on a sample of peripheral blood. This sequence joins TRBV15 and TRBJ1-2; the D is unclear. Here the CDR3 reads CATSRGAQPKGYTF. DNA of the CDR3: TGTGCCACCAGCAGAGGGGCCCAACCCAAGGGCTACACCTTC. The variable domain in full, completed from reference TRBV15 and TRBJ1-2, reads DAMVIQNPRYQVTQFGKPVTLSCSQTLNHNVMYWYQQKSSQAPKLLFHYYDKDFNNEADTPDNFQSRRPNTSFCFLDIRSPGLGDTAMYLCATSRGAQPKGYTFGSGTRLTVV.